The next 14 T cell receptor beta chains were all read from a single sample in a study of TIL therapy for anti-PD-1-resistant metastatic lung cancer. Time point reported: pre-treatment sample, taken before nivolumab and TIL therapy. This was the immunoSEQ v3 assay. TCRdb's copy holds only in-frame clones and misses some; the assay was immunoSEQ multiplex PCR. The data show 52,000 or so clones, approximately 75% seen once. The specimen comprised blood, sampled at baseline. The origin of the receptors is a person between 30 and 80 years old with non-small cell lung cancer.

This clone was counted once. This sequence joins TRBV7-3 and TRBJ2-3, with D possibly called TRBD1 or TRBD2 (5 bases each). Germline V lookup: CDR1 SGHTA, CDR2 FQGTGA. Trimming pared 1 base from V and 4 bases from J, leaving 9 bases between. The CDR3 has 14 amino acids. CDR3 sequence reads: CASSLKGPSDTQYF. The CDR3 region has the DNA TGTGCCAGCAGCTTAAAGGGACCATCAGATACGCAGTATTTT.

This CDR3 reads CASSELDSYYGYTF. The DNA of the CDR3 is TGTGCCAGCAGTGAGCTCGACAGTTATTATGGCTACACCTTC. The genes are TRBV6-1 and TRBJ1-2, with D possibly TRBD1 on 5 matching bases. The germline V and J ends were trimmed by 3 bases and 5 bases, with 13 bases remaining between them. CDR1 and CDR2 (germline): MNHNS, SASEGT. This CDR3 is 14 amino acids long.

This clone appeared a few times. This chain uses TRBV25-1 with TRBJ2-5; weak D call: TRBD2 (5 bases). Trimming took 0 bases from V and 5 from J, leaving 13 bases between them. CDR3 size: 15 residues. Germline V gene data show CDR1 as MGHDK and CDR2 as SYGVNS. CDR3 residues: CASSEYRGSGETQYF. For the CDR3, the DNA is TGTGCCAGCAGTGAATACCGGGGAAGTGGGGAGACCCAGTACTTC.

The CDR3 loop reads CASSPGYKETF. The CDR3 DNA follows: TGTGCCAGCAGCCCCGGGTATAAAGAAACCTTC. The chain couples TRBV7-9 to TRBJ1-2, with no clear D. Germline CDR1 is SEHNR and CDR2 is FQNEAQ (reference sequence). The CDR3 sequence is 11 residues long. Trimming removed 5 bases from V and 14 bases from J, with 15 bases in between.

This clone was seen a few times. V usage is TRBV18 and J usage is TRBJ2-5; no clear D. Germline CDR1 is KGHSH and CDR2 is LQKENI. The CDR3 contains 13 residues. The V end was cut by 4 bases, the J end by 2 bases, with 8 bases between. CDR3: CASSRQKQETQYF. The CDR3 DNA reads TGTGCCAGCTCACGACAAAAACAAGAGACCCAGTACTTC.

This clone was seen a few times. The CDR3 DNA is TGTGCCAGCAGCTTAGCCGGGACAGGGCGGAATCAGCCCCAGCATTTT. Translating it yields CASSLAGTGRNQPQHF. The chain couples TRBV7-9 to TRBJ1-5; 9 bases map to TRBD1. Unmatched junction bases numbered 4, after V lost 0 bases and J lost 4 bases. CDR3 length: 16 residues. Germline V lookup: CDR1 SEHNR, CDR2 FQNEAQ (reference sequence).

This rearrangement joins TRBV9 to TRBJ2-1; a weak D match, TRBD2 (5 bases). Germline loops: CDR1 SGDLS, CDR2 YYNGEE. This CDR3 comprises 15 residues. V lost 0 bases, J lost 5 bases, and 12 bases lay in between. CDR3 protein: CASSVEVGADNEQFF. The CDR3 region has the DNA TGTGCCAGCAGCGTAGAGGTGGGAGCTGACAATGAGCAGTTCTTC.

This sequence joins TRBV6-2 or TRBV6-3 and TRBJ1-1, with D possibly matching TRBD1 (5 bases). With 6 bases removed from V and 3 bases from J, the gap between germline ends came to 23 bases. The CDR3 runs to 17 residues. Per germline, CDR1 MNHEY and CDR2 SVGEGT. CDR3 nucleotide sequence: TGTGCCAGCAGCCCTACCCCATGGGGGGGGAAGGACACTGAAGCTTTCTTT. Residues: CASSPTPWGGKDTEAFF.

This chain joins TRBV7-2 and TRBJ2-1; the D is unclear. This CDR3 region has 13 residues. The V gene's germline CDR1 is SGHTA and CDR2 FQGNSA. The V and J ends lost 5 bases and 7 bases respectively, with 12 bases between them. Here the CDR3 reads CASSVEVFNEQFF. The CDR3 coding sequence is TGTGCCAGCAGCGTAGAGGTGTTTAATGAGCAGTTCTTC.

In this sample, this clone turned up a few times. The CDR3 reads CASSLGPPTSNQPQHF. In nucleotides, the CDR3 is TGTGCCAGCAGCTTAGGACCCCCGACTAGCAATCAGCCCCAGCATTTT. The chain carries TRBV7-6 and TRBJ1-5; the D is unclear. V was clipped by 1 base and J by 0 bases, with 10 bases between them. Germline V gene lookup returns CDR1 SGHVS and CDR2 FNYEAQ. This CDR3 has 16 residues. The whole variable domain, remainder taken from reference TRBV7-6 and TRBJ1-5, is GAGVSQSPRYKVTKRGQDVALRCDPISGHVSLYWYRQALGQGPEFLTYFNYEAQQDKSGLPNDRFSAERPEGSISTLTIQRTEQRDSAMYRCASSLGPPTSNQPQHFGDGTRLSIL.

This chain uses TRBV4-3 with TRBJ2-3, with 12 bases fitting TRBD2. Unmatched junction bases numbered 5, after V lost 4 bases and J lost 6 bases. Germline V CDR1 and CDR2: LGHNA, YSLEER. CDR3 length equals 15 residues. Here the CDR3 reads CASSRRLAGADTQYF. The CDR3 nucleotides are TGCGCCAGCAGCCGCAGACTAGCGGGAGCCGATACGCAGTATTTT.

J is TRBJ2-2 and V is TRBV28, with D possibly matching TRBD2 (5 bases). V lost 4 bases and J lost 1, with 7 bases in between. Germline lookup yields CDR1 MDHEN and CDR2 SYDVKM. This CDR3 has 14 amino acids. The CDR3 sequence: CASSSGLNTGELFF. In DNA form, the CDR3 reads TGTGCCAGCAGTTCTGGACTGAACACCGGGGAGCTGTTTTTT.

The chain is built from TRBV4-2 and TRBJ2-3; D is ambiguous. Germline values: CDR1 LGHNA, CDR2 YNFKEQ. The germline V and J ends were trimmed by 1 base and 3 bases, with 8 bases remaining between them. The CDR3 length is 14 residues. This CDR3 is CASSQGDGTDTQYF. The CDR3 DNA reads as TGTGCCAGCAGCCAAGGGGATGGGACAGATACGCAGTATTTT.

This chain's CDR3 is CASSLQGSENIQYF. CDR3 DNA: TGTGCCAGCAGTTTGCAGGGTTCGGAAAACATTCAGTACTTC. This sequence joins TRBV28 and TRBJ2-4, with D possibly TRBD1 on 5 matching bases. Per the germline V gene, CDR1 is MDHEN and CDR2 is SYDVKM. This CDR3 has 14 residues. Deletions cut 3 bases from V and 5 bases from J, with 11 bases between.